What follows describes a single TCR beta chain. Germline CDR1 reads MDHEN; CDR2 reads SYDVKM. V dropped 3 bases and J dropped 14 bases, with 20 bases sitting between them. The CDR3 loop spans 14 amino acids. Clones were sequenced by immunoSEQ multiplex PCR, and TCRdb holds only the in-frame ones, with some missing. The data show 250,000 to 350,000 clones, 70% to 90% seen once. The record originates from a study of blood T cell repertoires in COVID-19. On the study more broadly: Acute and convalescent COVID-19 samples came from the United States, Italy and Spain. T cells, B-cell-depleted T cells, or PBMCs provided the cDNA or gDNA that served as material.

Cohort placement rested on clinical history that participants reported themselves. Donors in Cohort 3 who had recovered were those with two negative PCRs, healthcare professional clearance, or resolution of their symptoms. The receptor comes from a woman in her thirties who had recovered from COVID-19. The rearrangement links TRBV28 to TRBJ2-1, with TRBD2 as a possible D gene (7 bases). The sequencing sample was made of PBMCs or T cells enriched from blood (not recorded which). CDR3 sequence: CASSFRGLGGGEFF. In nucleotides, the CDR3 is TGTGCCAGCAGTTTTCGTGGCTTAGGGGGGGGTGAGTTCTTC.